The 7 T cell receptor beta chains in this list originate from one sample, sequenced in a study of CD4 T cells in relation to SARS-CoV-2 and coronaviruses (dated by TCRdb to the early 2020s). CD4+ T cells from unexposed donors were collected before the COVID-19 pandemic (2011-2018). The EasySep CD4+ T cell isolation kit was used to isolate CD4+ T cells once the cultures had run for ten to eleven days. No antigen has been identified for these receptors. The library was produced with the immunoSEQ multiplex PCR assay. Not all clones reach the TCRdb copy of this immuneACCESS table, which keeps in-frame sequences only. Checked studies attribute under half of the gap to unresolved V genes and leave the rest unexplained. This sample gives about 16,000 clones in total; around 82% of them show up just once. The ten largest clonotypes hold 9.7% of the sample. The material sequenced was CD4+ T cells from PBMCs, cultured in vitro. Receptors originate from a human donor in good health.

The chain combines TRBV12-3 or TRBV12-4 with TRBJ2-1, with D possibly matching TRBD2 (6 bases). There are 11 residues in the CDR3. V lost 6 bases to trimming and J lost 9 bases, with 9 bases between them. CDR3 sequence: CASRSGFEQFF. In DNA form, the CDR3 reads TGTGCCAGCAGAAGCGGGTTTGAGCAGTTCTTC.

V usage is TRBV5-6 and J usage is TRBJ2-7, with 10 bases matching TRBD1. This CDR3 region has 17 residues. Germline trimming cut 4 bases from V and 4 bases from J; bases unmatched to any gene: 14. Looked up from germline, CDR1 is SGHDT and CDR2 is YYEEEE. CDR3 sequence: CASSVTSRDRGFYEQYF. The CDR3 DNA reads as TGTGCCAGCAGCGTGACAAGCCGGGACAGGGGTTTTTACGAGCAGTACTTC.

This chain connects TRBV10-3 to TRBJ2-1; 14 bases agree with TRBD2. The CDR3 sequence is 16 residues long. Trimming removed 7 bases from V and 9 bases from J; junction bases left unmatched: 11. Per the germline V gene, CDR1 is ENHRY and CDR2 is SYGVKD. DNA of the CDR3: TGTGCCATCACCACCGGACTAGCGGGAGGTGGGTCTGAGCAGTTCTTC. Translating it yields CAITTGLAGGGSEQFF.

This chain uses TRBV11-2 with TRBJ2-6; D might be TRBD1 or TRBD2, each matching 5 bases. Trimming took off 1 base at V and 2 bases at J, with 9 bases between the two ends. This CDR3 has 16 residues. CDR1 SGHAT and CDR2 FQNNGV come from the germline V gene. The CDR3 sequence: CASSLVRDPGANVLTF. DNA of the CDR3: TGTGCCAGCAGCTTAGTTAGGGACCCTGGGGCCAACGTCCTGACTTTC.

The chain carries TRBV19 and TRBJ2-7, with TRBD2 matching 12 bases. Germline V gene data show CDR1 as LNHDA and CDR2 as SQIVND (reference sequence). V shed 5 bases, J shed 0 bases, and the junction held 11 bases outside the gene matches. This CDR3 region has 18 residues. CDR3 DNA sequence: TGTGCCAGTAGTCTTGTACTAGCGGGAGGCACGAGCTCCTACGAGCAGTACTTC. Amino acid sequence: CASSLVLAGGTSSYEQYF.

The V call is TRBV30, the J call TRBJ1-2; TRBD1 might be the D (6 bases). The V end was cut by 4 bases, the J end by 10 bases, with 16 bases between. Germline CDR1 is GTSNPN and CDR2 is SVGIG (reference sequence). The CDR3 has 12 amino acids. The CDR3 nucleotides read TGTGCCTGGAACCCCCCGACAGGCCCCTACACCTTC. It codes for CAWNPPTGPYTF. The full variable domain, with the rest looked up from reference TRBV30 and TRBJ1-2, is SQTIHQWPATLVQPVGSPLSLECTVEGTSNPNLYWYRQAAGRGLQLLFYSVGIGQISSEVPQNLSASRPQDRQFILSSKKLLLSDSGFYLCAWNPPTGPYTFGSGTRLTVV.

The chain is built from TRBV5-1 and TRBJ2-1; 12 bases are shared with TRBD2. Germline CDR1 SGHRS, CDR2 YFSETQ. The V segment lost 3 bases and the J segment 5 bases; nucleotides outside the gene matches: 6. The CDR3 loop spans 16 amino acids. The CDR3 reads CASSSRTSGNNNEQFF. As DNA, the CDR3 is TGCGCCAGCAGCTCAAGGACTAGCGGGAATAACAATGAGCAGTTCTTC.